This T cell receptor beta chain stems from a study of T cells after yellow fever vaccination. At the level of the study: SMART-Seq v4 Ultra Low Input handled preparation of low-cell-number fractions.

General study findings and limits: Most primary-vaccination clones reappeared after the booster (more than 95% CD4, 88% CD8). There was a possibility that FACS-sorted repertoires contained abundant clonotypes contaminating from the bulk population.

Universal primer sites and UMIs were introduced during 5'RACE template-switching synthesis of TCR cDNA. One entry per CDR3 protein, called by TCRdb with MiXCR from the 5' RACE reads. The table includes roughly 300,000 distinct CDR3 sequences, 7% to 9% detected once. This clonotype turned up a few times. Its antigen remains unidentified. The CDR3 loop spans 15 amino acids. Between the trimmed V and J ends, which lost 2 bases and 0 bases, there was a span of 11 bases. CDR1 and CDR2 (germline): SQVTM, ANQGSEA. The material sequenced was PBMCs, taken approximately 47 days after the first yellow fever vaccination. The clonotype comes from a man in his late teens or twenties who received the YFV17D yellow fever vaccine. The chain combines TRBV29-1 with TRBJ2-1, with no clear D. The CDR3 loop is CSVEQAKSSYNEQFF. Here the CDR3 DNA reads TGCAGCGTTGAACAGGCCAAGAGCTCCTACAATGAGCAGTTCTTC.